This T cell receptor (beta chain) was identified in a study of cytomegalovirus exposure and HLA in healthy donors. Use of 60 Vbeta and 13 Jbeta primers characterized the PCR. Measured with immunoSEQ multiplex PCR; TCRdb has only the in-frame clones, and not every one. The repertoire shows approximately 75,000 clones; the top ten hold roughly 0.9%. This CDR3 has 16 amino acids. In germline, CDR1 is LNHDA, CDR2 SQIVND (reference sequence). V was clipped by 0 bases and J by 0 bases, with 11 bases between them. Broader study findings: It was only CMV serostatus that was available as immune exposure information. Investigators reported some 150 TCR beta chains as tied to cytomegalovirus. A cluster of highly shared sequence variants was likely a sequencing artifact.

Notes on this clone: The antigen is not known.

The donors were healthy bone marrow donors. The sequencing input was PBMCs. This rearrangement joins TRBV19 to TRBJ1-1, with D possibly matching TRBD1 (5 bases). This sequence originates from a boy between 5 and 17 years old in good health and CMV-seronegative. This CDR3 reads CASSIDRTRVNTEAFF. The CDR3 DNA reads TGTGCCAGTAGTATAGACCGGACACGAGTGAACACTGAAGCTTTCTTT.